This T cell receptor beta chain appears in the sequencing data of a study of human T cells and chemical hapten exposure. Study as a whole: 2% DPC applied to a roughly 2 cm by roughly 2 cm arm area sensitized donors.

This clonotype was recorded at least ten times. Time point denoted: patch test 1, 2 weeks after DPC sensitization. Treatment meaning: therapeutic diphenylcyclopropenone sensitization with weekly scalp DPC. V was clipped by 3 bases and J by 10 bases; unmatched bases: 13. Germline CDR1 DFQATT, CDR2 SNEGSKA (reference sequence). The CDR3 extends over 15 amino acids. TCRdb re-derived calls from the RACE reads in MiXCR, one entry per CDR3 protein. The sample holds fewer than 60,000 distinct CDR3 sequences; around 9% are singletons and the top ten take 4% to 5.5%. J is TRBJ2-3 and V is TRBV20-1; the match to TRBD2 covers 10 bases. This specimen was whole blood, taken in connection with sensitization to the hapten diphenylcyclopropenone (DPC). The sequence was obtained from a woman aged 45-59 years with alopecia areata. Some clones in this sample may be carry-over from other donors' samples. The DNA of the CDR3 is TGCAGTGCTAGGGAGCGGGAGGGGAACTCTTATCCGCAGTATTTT. Translating gives CSAREREGNSYPQYF.